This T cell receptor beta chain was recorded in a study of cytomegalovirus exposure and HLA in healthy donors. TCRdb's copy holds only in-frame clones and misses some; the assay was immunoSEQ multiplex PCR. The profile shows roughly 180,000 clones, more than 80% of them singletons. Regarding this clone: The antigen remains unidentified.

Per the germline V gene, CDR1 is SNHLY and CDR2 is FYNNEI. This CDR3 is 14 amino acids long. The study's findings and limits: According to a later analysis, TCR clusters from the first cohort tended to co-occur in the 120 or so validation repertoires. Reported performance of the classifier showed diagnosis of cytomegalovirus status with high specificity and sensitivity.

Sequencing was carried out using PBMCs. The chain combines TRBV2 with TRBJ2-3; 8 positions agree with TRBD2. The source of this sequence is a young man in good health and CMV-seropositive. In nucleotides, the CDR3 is TGTCTGCCGGCCACTAGCGGAAGCACAGATACGCAGTATTTT. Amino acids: CLPATSGSTDTQYF. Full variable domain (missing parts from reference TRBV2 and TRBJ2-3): EPEVTQTPSHQVTQMGQEVILRCVPISNHLYFYWYRQILGQKVEFLVSFYNNEISEKSEIFDDQFSVERPDGSNFTLKIRSTKLEDSAMYFCLPATSGSTDTQYFGPGTRLTVL.